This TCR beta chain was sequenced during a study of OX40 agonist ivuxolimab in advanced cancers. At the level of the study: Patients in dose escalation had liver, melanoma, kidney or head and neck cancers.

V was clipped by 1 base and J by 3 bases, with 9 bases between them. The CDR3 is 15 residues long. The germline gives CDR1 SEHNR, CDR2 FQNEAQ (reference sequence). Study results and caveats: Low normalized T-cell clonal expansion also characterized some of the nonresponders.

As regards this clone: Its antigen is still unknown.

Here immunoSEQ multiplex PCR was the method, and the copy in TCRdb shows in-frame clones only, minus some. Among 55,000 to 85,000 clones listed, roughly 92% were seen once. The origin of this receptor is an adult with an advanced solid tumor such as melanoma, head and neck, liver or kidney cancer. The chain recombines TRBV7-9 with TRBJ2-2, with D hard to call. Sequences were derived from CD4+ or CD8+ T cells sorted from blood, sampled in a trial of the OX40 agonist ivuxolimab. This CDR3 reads CASSLGPGYTGELFF. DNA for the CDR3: TGTGCCAGCAGCTTAGGCCCGGGCTACACCGGGGAGCTGTTTTTT.